The 10 T cell receptor beta chains below were found in one sample sequenced in a study of control samples from healthy donors and cancer patients. Assay: immunoSEQ multiplex PCR; the TCRdb copy retains only in-frame clones and omits some. The data show about 67,000 clones, about 90% seen once. The sample taken for sequencing was PBMCs. These receptors originate from a woman in her forties or fifties with head and neck cancer.

This chain uses TRBV27 with TRBJ2-7; the D is unclear. The germline V gene encodes CDR1 MNHEY and CDR2 SMNVEV (reference sequence). V lost 2 bases and J 0 bases, leaving 8 bases between the germline ends. CDR3 length: 14 residues. The DNA of the CDR3 is TGTGCCAGCAGTTTACAGCTGGGCTCCTACGAGCAGTACTTC. Protein: CASSLQLGSYEQYF.

The rearrangement links TRBV11-2 to TRBJ2-1, with D perhaps TRBD1 or TRBD2 (7 bases each). This CDR3 has 13 amino acids. Germline CDR1 and CDR2: SGHAT and FQNNGV. Deletions cut 7 bases from V and 6 bases from J, with 13 bases between. This chain's CDR3 is CASKAGGVNEQFF. CDR3 DNA: TGTGCCAGCAAGGCAGGGGGGGTCAATGAGCAGTTCTTC.

The chain uses TRBV28 and TRBJ1-4, with D uncertain. Germline assignment: CDR1 MDHEN and CDR2 SYDVKM. The CDR3 loop spans 14 amino acids. V lost 7 bases, J lost 7 bases, and 16 bases lay in between. CDR3 sequence (DNA): TGTGCCAGCAACCCAGACACGCAGCCTGAAAAACTGTTTTTT. This sequence encodes CASNPDTQPEKLFF.

The chain carries TRBV19 and TRBJ1-1, with D uncertain. The CDR3 is made up of 13 amino acids. V was shortened by 5 bases and J by 1 base, with 8 bases between the two germline ends. CDR1 is LNHDA, CDR2 SQIVND, per germline (reference sequence). The CDR3 region has the DNA TGTGCCAGTAGTGTCACAGCGAACACTGAAGCTTTCTTT. Its protein product is CASSVTANTEAFF.

This clone was detected only a few times. The rearrangement joins TRBV5-1 to TRBJ1-3; no clear D. Trimming left V 4 bases short and J 0 bases short, with 14 bases between. The CDR3 consists of 16 residues. Looked up from germline, CDR1 is SGHRS and CDR2 is YFSETQ. The CDR3 DNA follows: TGCGCCAGCAGCCCTTCGACCGGAGCCTCTGGAAACACCATATATTTT. This encodes CASSPSTGASGNTIYF. The whole variable domain, filled in from reference TRBV5-1 and TRBJ1-3, reads KAGVTQTPRYLIKTRGQQVTLSCSPISGHRSVSWYQQTPGQGLQFLFEYFSETQRNKGNFPGRFSGRQFSNSRSEMNVSTLELGDSALYLCASSPSTGASGNTIYFGEGSWLTVV.

The CDR3 reads CASSYRAWNNEQFF. CDR3 coding DNA: TGTGCCAGCAGTTACAGGGCTTGGAACAATGAGCAGTTCTTC. The V and J genes are TRBV6-5 and TRBJ2-1; D ambiguous. The germline gives CDR1 MNHEY, CDR2 SVGAGI. V lost 2 bases to trimming and J lost 5 bases, with 10 bases between them. CDR3 length: 14 residues.

This clone has just one count. The gene calls are TRBV4-1 and TRBJ2-6; 10 nucleotides align to TRBD1. Trimming removed 0 bases from V and 3 bases from J; junction bases left unmatched: 5. Germline lookup yields CDR1 MGHRA and CDR2 YSYEKL. This CDR3 has 18 amino acids. As DNA, the CDR3 is TGCGCCAGCAGCCAAGATAGACAGGGGGCAAATGGGGCCAACGTCCTGACTTTC. It translates to CASSQDRQGANGANVLTF.

The J gene is TRBJ2-3, the V gene TRBV7-6; D uncertain. V was shortened by 4 bases and J by 3 bases, with 11 bases between the two germline ends. The CDR3 is 14 residues long. Germline loops: CDR1 SGHVS, CDR2 FNYEAQ. CDR3 loop: CASSSGLGTDTQYF. Written as DNA, the CDR3 is TGTGCCAGCAGCTCTGGGTTGGGGACAGATACGCAGTATTTT.

This chain links TRBV11-2 with TRBJ1-1; D not resolved. The CDR3 totals 14 residues. V was shortened by 4 bases and J by 4 bases, with 13 bases between the two germline ends. Germline-derived CDR1 and CDR2 are SGHAT and FQNNGV. The CDR3 coding sequence is TGTGCCAGCAGCTCCCACGACCTTTTCACTGAAGCTTTCTTT. This translates into CASSSHDLFTEAFF.

The J gene is TRBJ1-5, the V gene TRBV2, with 8 bases fitting TRBD1. Germline V lookup: CDR1 SNHLY, CDR2 FYNNEI. CDR3 size: 14 residues. Germline trimming cut 6 bases from V and 1 base from J; bases unmatched to any gene: 2. CDR3 bases: TGTGCCAGCAGGGACAGGGTGAGCAATCAGCCCCAGCATTTT. As protein: CASRDRVSNQPQHF.